A selection of T cell receptor beta chains follows, all from one sample in a study of T cell changes during pregnancy in multiple sclerosis. Assay used: immunoSEQ multiplex PCR; TCRdb lists only in-frame clones, some missing. The sample has under 95,000 clones, approximately 95% seen once. Sequencing was performed on peripheral blood, taken in the second trimester of pregnancy. Source of these receptors: a female donor in good health, enrolled as a control in a pregnancy study. The CDR3 runs from the conserved cysteine through the conserved F or W. Fields, in order: J gene, V gene, D gene, clone size, CDR3 DNA, CDR3 protein. The D gene is left open where the match is weak. The size of a clone is reported for some rows only, either as once, few or many, or as a class for expanded clones.

>TRBJ2-7|TRBV28|.|.
TGTGCCAGCCCCCCCTGGGGAAAAGAGGGTGGTCGTCACTACGAGCAGTACTTC
CASPPWGKEGGRHYEQYF
>TRBJ2-3|TRBV29-1|TRBD1|.
TGCAGCTCCGAACAGGGGTCAGCAGATACGCAGTATTTT
CSSEQGSADTQYF
>TRBJ2-3|TRBV30|.|.
TGTGCCTGGAGTCTTGGACAGACCAACACAGATACGCAGTATTTT
CAWSLGQTNTDTQYF
>TRBJ2-3|TRBV29-1|TRBD1|.
TGCAGCGTCCGGCCGGGACAGACCTCAGATACGCAGTATTTT
CSVRPGQTSDTQYF
>TRBJ1-4|TRBV19|.|.
TGTGCCAGTAGTATTGGGAATCGTCGGGGTAATGAAAAACTGTTTTTT
CASSIGNRRGNEKLFF
>TRBJ2-7|TRBV11-2|.|.
TGTGCCAGCAGCTTAGTTTCTGCTAGCACCCACGAGCAGTACTTC
CASSLVSASTHEQYF
>TRBJ2-7|TRBV5-1|TRBD1|once
TGCGCCAGCAGCTTGCGGGACAGGGAAGGTGAGCAGTACTTC
CASSLRDREGEQYF
>TRBJ2-7|TRBV4-2|TRBD1|.
TGTGCCAGCAGTCTGGACAGGGAAGGGTCGGAACAGTACTTC
CASSLDREGSEQYF
>TRBJ2-4|TRBV21-1|.|once
TGTGCCAGCATCAAACACCGGGGTGGGGTAGCCAAAAACATTCAGTACTTC
CASIKHRGGVAKNIQYF
>TRBJ2-7|TRBV6-5|.|.
TGTGCCAGCAGTTTCTTAGCGGAGGGATACTCCTACGAGCAGTACTTC
CASSFLAEGYSYEQYF
>TRBJ1-2|TRBV6-5|TRBD1|.
TGTGCCAGCAGTTCGGGACAGGGGATCTATGGCTACACCTTC
CASSSGQGIYGYTF
>TRBJ2-1|TRBV7-9|TRBD2|.
TGTGCCAGCAGCTGGACTAGCGGGAATAGTGAGCAGTTCTTC
CASSWTSGNSEQFF
>TRBJ2-2|TRBV7-9|.|.
TGTGCCAGCAGCTTAACCAGGGGGAACACCGGGGAGCTGTTTTTT
CASSLTRGNTGELFF
>TRBJ2-1|TRBV19|.|.
TGTGCCAGTAATAGCGGATCCTACAATGAGCAGTTCTTC
CASNSGSYNEQFF
>TRBJ1-5|TRBV7-9|.|.
TGTGCCAGCAGCGATGACAAAAATAATCAGCCCCAGCATTTT
CASSDDKNNQPQHF
>TRBJ2-3|TRBV13|.|.
TGTGCCAGCAGCCCCCGCAGGGTTGGGGATACGCAGTATTTT
CASSPRRVGDTQYF
>TRBJ2-7|TRBV6-5|TRBD1|.
TGTGCCAGCAGCCCCATCGACAGGGGGAATTACGAGCAGTACTTC
CASSPIDRGNYEQYF
>TRBJ2-1|TRBV19|TRBD1|.
TGTGCCATCGGGACAGGGGGCCTGGATGAGCAGTTCTTC
CAIGTGGLDEQFF
>TRBJ1-2|TRBV28|.|.
TGTGCCAGCAGTCTCCGAGGGAGGGAAGGCTACACCTTC
CASSLRGREGYTF
>TRBJ1-1|TRBV4-1|.|.
TGCGCCAGCAGCCGGGCAGGTGACACTGAAGCTTTCTTT
CASSRAGDTEAFF
>TRBJ1-2|TRBV19|TRBD1|.
TGTGCCAGTAGTGCAGGGACAGGGCCTAGCTATGGCTACACCTTC
CASSAGTGPSYGYTF
>TRBJ2-1|TRBV25-1|.|.
TGTGCCAGCAGTGGACAGACCAACAATGAGCAGTTCTTC
CASSGQTNNEQFF
>TRBJ2-7|TRBV5-1|TRBD1|.
TGCGCCAGCAGCTTAGGGACAGGCTACGAGCAGTACTTC
CASSLGTGYEQYF
>TRBJ2-3|TRBV28|.|.
TGTGCCAGCAGCCCCAGGCAGCCCTTCACAGATACGCAGTATTTT
CASSPRQPFTDTQYF
>TRBJ2-1|TRBV5-4|.|.
TGTGCCAGCAGCTTGAAGGGACTTAGCCATGAGCAGTTCTTC
CASSLKGLSHEQFF
>TRBJ2-1|TRBV14|TRBD2|.
TGTGCCAGCAGCCAAGCAGCGGGAGCCTACAATGAGCAGTTCTTC
CASSQAAGAYNEQFF
>TRBJ1-5|TRBV15|.|.
TGTGCCACCAGCAGAGACAAGAATAGCGATCAGCCCCAGCATTTT
CATSRDKNSDQPQHF
>TRBJ2-1|TRBV6-1|.|.
TGTGCCAGCAGTGCCCCTTCCTACAATGAGCAGTTCTTC
CASSAPSYNEQFF
>TRBJ2-7|TRBV21-1|.|once
TGTGCCACCACCTGGGGGGGCGGGAGACGAGGATACGAGCAGTACTTC
CATTWGGGRRGYEQYF
>TRBJ1-1|TRBV6-5|TRBD1|.
TGTGCCAGCAGTTTTCTTCAGGGGGCGAAGGGCACTGAAGCTTTCTTT
CASSFLQGAKGTEAFF
>TRBJ2-1|TRBV7-2|.|.
TGTGCCAGCAGCTTATTGGGCCCGAGCTCCTACAATGAGCAGTTCTTC
CASSLLGPSSYNEQFF
>TRBJ1-4|TRBV2|TRBD1|.
TGTGCCAGCAGACTCGGGACAGGGTATGAAAAACTGTTTTTT
CASRLGTGYEKLFF
>TRBJ2-7|TRBV25-1|TRBD1|.
TGTGCCAGCAGTGAATTCGGCCAGGGCGGTAGGGGGCACGAGCAGTACTTC
CASSEFGQGGRGHEQYF
>TRBJ2-7|TRBV2|.|.
TGTGCCAGCAGTGAAGCCCAGATCCCCTACGAGCAGTACTTC
CASSEAQIPYEQYF
>TRBJ1-4|TRBV28|.|.
TGTGCCAGCAGTTTTAGTGGAGGGGATGAAAAACTGTTTTTT
CASSFSGGDEKLFF
>TRBJ2-3|TRBV19|.|.
TGTGCCAGTAGTCTCTTTTTCACAGATACGCAGTATTTT
CASSLFFTDTQYF
>TRBJ2-5|TRBV5-4|.|.
TGTGCCAGCAGCACGAAGGGGAACCGGGAGACCCAGTACTTC
CASSTKGNRETQYF
>TRBJ1-5|TRBV19|.|.
TGTGCCAGTAGTATGGGCAGCGGCTTTAATCAGCCCCAGCATTTT
CASSMGSGFNQPQHF
>TRBJ2-7|TRBV11-3|TRBD2|.
TGTGCCAGCAGCCTTAGCGGGAGGGCCTGGGAGCAGTACTTC
CASSLSGRAWEQYF
>TRBJ2-3|TRBV11-2|TRBD2|.
TGTGCCAGCAGCCTAGTTAGCGGGAGGACAGATACGCAGTATTTT
CASSLVSGRTDTQYF
>TRBJ2-5|TRBV5-6|TRBD2|.
TGTGCCAGCAGCTTCCAGCGGGAGGGATTGGAGACCCAGTACTTC
CASSFQREGLETQYF
>TRBJ2-7|TRBV7-8|TRBD1|.
TGTGCCAGCAGCACAACGGGACAGAGCTACGAGCAGTACTTC
CASSTTGQSYEQYF
>TRBJ2-1|TRBV2|TRBD1|.
TGTGCCAGCAGTGAAGTTGGGACAGGGCAGGACAATGAGCAGTTCTTC
CASSEVGTGQDNEQFF
>TRBJ1-5|TRBV30|TRBD1|few
TGTGCCTGGAGTTGGGACAGGTATCAGCCCCAGCATTTT
CAWSWDRYQPQHF
>TRBJ2-1|TRBV10-1|.|once
TGCGCCAGCAGTCGGAAACGGGAGATATACAATGAGCAGTTCTTC
CASSRKREIYNEQFF
>TRBJ2-3|TRBV5-1|TRBD2|.
TGCGCCAGCAGACGGGGGGGAGGTGCGCCAGATACGCAGTATTTT
CASRRGGGAPDTQYF
>TRBJ2-7|TRBV11-2|.|once
TGTGCCAGCAGCCCGACGGACAGCTACGAGCAGTACTTC
CASSPTDSYEQYF
>TRBJ2-7|TRBV27|.|.
TGTGCCAGCAGTTACGTGGGCACGGGGGAAAACGAGCAGTACTTC
CASSYVGTGENEQYF
>TRBJ1-5|TRBV9|.|once
TGTGCCAGCAGCGTATCGACAGGCACCAATCAGCCCCAGCATTTT
CASSVSTGTNQPQHF
>TRBJ1-2|TRBV19|TRBD1|.
TGTGCCAGTAGTATAGGAGTCGACAGGGCGTCGGGAGGCTACACCTTC
CASSIGVDRASGGYTF